A single sample is the source of the 25 T cell receptor beta chains below, sequenced in a study of blood T cells in healthy people across ages. The use of a sample-barcoded 5' primer and a J-beta primer mix characterized a second PCR of roughly 6 to 11 cycles. Each CDR3 protein is one row after TCRdb ran MiXCR on the 5' RACE reads. The sample consists of about 780,000 distinct CDR3 sequences, about 26% of them appearing once. These records were also assigned to another study, of T cells of mothers and their children.

The sample was blood. Receptors originate from a boy between 5 and 17 years old in good health.

J is TRBJ2-5 and V is TRBV12-3 or TRBV12-4, with 11 bases lining up with TRBD2. The end of the DNA fits TRBJ2-1 better, so the J call may be wrong. The CDR3 sequence is 15 residues long. CDR3 sequence (DNA): TGTGCCAGCAGTTTGGAGCTAGCGGGGGGTTGGGAGCAGTTCTTC. This translates into CASSLELAGGWEQFF.

This clonotype came up a few times. The chain recombines TRBV2 with TRBJ2-7; tentative D call: TRBD2 (6 bases). The CDR3 is 13 residues long. V gave up 7 bases and J gave up 6 bases, with 16 bases separating them. CDR1 and CDR2 from the germline V gene are SNHLY and FYNNEI. CDR3 bases: TGTGCCAGCATTGGAGGGGAAACTGCCGAGCAGTACTTC. It codes for CASIGGETAEQYF.

The chain carries TRBV5-6 and TRBJ2-4, with TRBD2 as a possible D gene (6 bases). The germline V gene encodes CDR1 SGHDT and CDR2 YYEEEE. The V end was cut by 2 bases, the J end by 7 bases, with 13 bases between. The CDR3 totals 14 residues. CDR3 nucleotide sequence: TGTGCCAGCAGCTTACTAGGGGAGGCGAACATTCAGTACTTC. Translating it yields CASSLLGEANIQYF.

The genes are TRBV10-3 and TRBJ2-2; D unresolved. Germline V CDR1 and CDR2: ENHRY, SYGVKD. V lost 2 bases, J lost 0 bases, and 10 bases lay in between. The CDR3 extends over 16 amino acids. Written as DNA, the CDR3 is TGTGCCATCAGTGAGAACTCGGCGGCGAACACCGGGGAGCTGTTTTTT. Translation gives CAISENSAANTGELFF.

This clonotype was detected a few times. CDR3 DNA: TGTGCCAGCAAGGTGAATCGCGAGCAGTACTTC. Translated, it gives CASKVNREQYF. The J gene is TRBJ2-7, the V gene TRBV2; no firm D call. The CDR3 is 11 residues long. Trimming pared 7 bases from V and 6 bases from J, leaving 10 bases between. The germline V gene encodes CDR1 SNHLY and CDR2 FYNNEI.

V gene TRBV7-3 combines with J gene TRBJ2-3, with TRBD1 identical over 7 bases. This CDR3 has 16 amino acids. Unmatched junction bases numbered 9, after V lost 5 bases and J lost 1 base. The germline CDR1 and CDR2 sequences are SGHTA and FQGTGA. The CDR3 here is CASSIDRDRGTDTQYF. CDR3 nucleotides: TGTGCCAGCAGCATAGACCGGGACAGAGGCACAGATACGCAGTATTTT.

The CDR3 coding sequence is TGTGCCAGCAGCCAAGGAGAGAGGACCCAGTACTTC. Amino acid sequence: CASSQGERTQYF. V and J are TRBV3-1 and TRBJ2-5; unclear D gene. The CDR3 is made up of 12 amino acids. Germline V CDR1 and CDR2: LGHDT, YNNKEL (reference sequence). Trimming pared 1 base from V and 7 bases from J, leaving 7 bases between.

The genes are TRBV7-9 and TRBJ2-1; 13 bases line up with TRBD2. This CDR3 comprises 18 residues. With 5 bases clipped from V and 6 bases from J, the junction kept 13 bases outside the gene matches. Germline V gene lookup returns CDR1 SEHNR and CDR2 FQNEAQ (reference sequence). CDR3 sequence: CASSGQPRTSGGFNEQFF. For the CDR3, the DNA is TGTGCCAGCAGCGGCCAACCTAGGACTAGCGGGGGTTTCAATGAGCAGTTCTTC. Full variable domain (rest looked up from reference TRBV7-9 and TRBJ2-1): DTGVSQNPRHKITKRGQNVTFRCDPISEHNRLYWYRQTLGQGPEFLTYFQNEAQLEKSRLLSDRFSAERPKGSFSTLEIQRTEQGDSAMYLCASSGQPRTSGGFNEQFFGPGTRLTVL.

This clonotype was recorded only once. The chain uses TRBV20-1 and TRBJ1-2; possibly TRBD1 for D (5 bases). CDR1 and CDR2 from the germline V gene are DFQATT and SNEGSKA (reference sequence). The CDR3 totals 15 residues. V was clipped by 0 bases and J by 2 bases, with 13 bases between them. CDR3 region: CSARDSWWGNYGYTF. Written as DNA, the CDR3 is TGCAGTGCTAGAGATAGTTGGTGGGGGAACTATGGCTACACCTTC.

This clonotype was picked up a small number of times. V usage is TRBV4-1 and J usage is TRBJ2-7, with D perhaps matching TRBD1 (5 bases). The CDR3 spans 15 residues. V was clipped by 2 bases and J by 0 bases, with 11 bases between them. In germline, CDR1 is MGHRA, CDR2 YSYEKL. The CDR3: CASSQQGTSSYEQYF. The CDR3 DNA sequence: TGCGCCAGCAGCCAACAGGGAACGAGCTCCTACGAGCAGTACTTC.

This clonotype has only a few counts. This chain joins TRBV7-2 and TRBJ1-1; D remains ambiguous. CDR3 length equals 14 residues. Germline lookup yields CDR1 SGHTA and CDR2 FQGNSA. The V and J ends lost 1 base and 2 bases respectively, with 8 bases between them. The CDR3 is CASSLDWVNTEAFF. The CDR3 nucleotides are TGTGCCAGCAGCTTAGATTGGGTCAACACTGAAGCTTTCTTT.

The chain carries TRBV9 and TRBJ2-3; tentative D call: TRBD2 (5 bases). Germline-derived CDR1 and CDR2 are SGDLS and YYNGEE. V shed 3 bases and J shed 6 bases, with 11 bases lying between them. CDR3 length: 13 residues. The CDR3 sequence is CASSGLAPDTQYF. CDR3 nucleotide sequence: TGTGCCAGCAGCGGGCTAGCCCCTGATACGCAGTATTTT.

The chain joins TRBV12-3 or TRBV12-4 to TRBJ2-5; 7 nucleotides align to TRBD2. The assigned J gene may be wrong: the sequence end matches TRBJ2-1 better. CDR3 length: 16 amino acids. Here the CDR3 reads CASSLGLGGISREQFF. The CDR3, as DNA: TGTGCCAGCAGTCTTGGGCTGGGGGGGATATCGAGGGAGCAGTTCTTC.

The chain joins TRBV7-2 to TRBJ2-1; no clear D. V was clipped by 0 bases and J by 0 bases, with 15 bases between them. There are 18 residues in the CDR3. Germline-derived CDR1 and CDR2 are SGHTA and FQGNSA. CDR3 coding DNA: TGTGCCAGCAGCTTAGCGGTCTCTGGCCGGAGCTCCTACAATGAGCAGTTCTTC. It translates to CASSLAVSGRSSYNEQFF.

This chain links TRBV7-9 with TRBJ2-7; 9 bases are a match to TRBD2. The V gene end was trimmed by 6 bases and the J gene end by 0 bases; junction bases not matched to a gene: 18. The CDR3 runs 19 residues. The V gene's germline CDR1 is SEHNR and CDR2 FQNEAQ (reference sequence). As DNA, the CDR3 is TGTGCCAGCAGGCCTCTCGAAAGGCTAGCGGGGTTGAGCTCCTACGAGCAGTACTTC. This sequence encodes CASRPLERLAGLSSYEQYF.

In its sample, this clonotype was seen a few times. The chain recombines TRBV10-3 with TRBJ1-2; possibly TRBD1 for D (5 bases). Germline assignment: CDR1 ENHRY and CDR2 SYGVKD. The CDR3 sequence is 14 residues long. V gave up 3 bases and J gave up 8 bases, with 16 bases separating them. The CDR3 loop reads CAISDTTALGGYTF. CDR3 sequence (DNA): TGTGCCATCAGTGACACGACAGCCCTGGGGGGCTACACCTTC.

This chain links TRBV7-6 with TRBJ2-7; a weak D match, TRBD1 (5 bases). CDR1 SGHVS and CDR2 FNYEAQ come from the germline V gene. V lost 8 bases, J lost 3 bases, and 14 bases lay in between. The CDR3 sequence is 13 residues long. The CDR3 DNA follows: TGTGCCAGCTCGCAGGGTCCTTTCTACGAGCAGTACTTC. This gives the protein CASSQGPFYEQYF.

This clonotype was counted between two and nine times. The chain couples TRBV4-1 to TRBJ2-4, with TRBD1 as a possible D gene (6 bases). V lost 0 bases and J lost 0, with 9 bases in between. Germline lookup yields CDR1 MGHRA and CDR2 YSYEKL. The CDR3 consists of 16 residues. CDR3 amino acids: CASSQEQGLAKNIQYF. For the CDR3, the DNA is TGCGCCAGCAGCCAAGAACAGGGTCTAGCCAAAAACATTCAGTACTTC.

In this sample, this clonotype turned up many times. This chain uses TRBV12-3 or TRBV12-4 with TRBJ2-5; 7 positions match TRBD2. The trim removed 4 bases at V and 2 bases at J, leaving 1 base unmatched. The CDR3 has 13 amino acids. This chain's CDR3 is CASSWGGQETQYF. The CDR3 DNA is TGTGCCAGCAGTTGGGGGGGGCAAGAGACCCAGTACTTC.

The CDR3 loop reads CASSLVGQGESGNTIYF. CDR3 in DNA: TGTGCCAGCAGTTTAGTTGGTCAGGGGGAAAGTGGAAACACCATATATTTT. This chain connects TRBV28 to TRBJ1-3; 7 bases map to TRBD1. Germline CDR1 reads MDHEN; CDR2 reads SYDVKM. The CDR3 has 17 amino acids. With 2 bases clipped from V and 3 bases from J, the junction kept 10 bases outside the gene matches.

The chain carries TRBV12-3 or TRBV12-4 and TRBJ2-5; D call uncertain. This CDR3 is 13 amino acids long. V was clipped by 2 bases and J by 5 bases, with 9 bases between them. The CDR3 sequence: CASSLPSKETQYF. The CDR3, as DNA: TGTGCCAGCAGTTTACCGAGCAAGGAGACCCAGTACTTC.

This clonotype was recorded many times. The chain combines TRBV6-6 with TRBJ2-2; weak D call: TRBD1 (6 bases). Trimming removed 0 bases from V and 5 bases from J, with 13 bases in between. Germline V lookup: CDR1 MNHNY, CDR2 SVGAGI (reference sequence). The CDR3 has 16 residues. Here the CDR3 DNA reads TGTGCCAGCAGTTACTCGAAAGGGGGACGGACCGGGGAGCTGTTTTTT. Protein: CASSYSKGGRTGELFF.

The sample holds a few counts of this clonotype. The gene calls are TRBV4-1 and TRBJ2-1; 12 nucleotides match TRBD2. V was clipped by 1 base and J by 4 bases; unmatched bases: 2. The CDR3 is made up of 16 amino acids. The germline gives CDR1 MGHRA, CDR2 YSYEKL. Here the CDR3 DNA reads TGCGCCAGCAGCCAAGCTAGCGGGGGGGCTTACAATGAGCAGTTCTTC. It codes for CASSQASGGAYNEQFF.

This chain uses TRBV7-9 with TRBJ2-7, with TRBD1 identical over 7 bases. Germline CDR1 SEHNR, CDR2 FQNEAQ (reference sequence). Trimming cost V 5 bases and J 2 bases; bases outside gene matches: 9. The CDR3 runs to 15 residues. Written as DNA, the CDR3 is TGTGCCAGCAGCCCGCAGACAGGGTTCCCCTACGAGCAGTACTTC. Encoded protein: CASSPQTGFPYEQYF. The whole variable domain, remainder taken from reference TRBV7-9 and TRBJ2-7, is DTGVSQNPRHKITKRGQNVTFRCDPISEHNRLYWYRQTLGQGPEFLTYFQNEAQLEKSRLLSDRFSAERPKGSFSTLEIQRTEQGDSAMYLCASSPQTGFPYEQYFGPGTRLTVT.

This clonotype was found once. V is TRBV12-3 or TRBV12-4 and J is TRBJ2-7; perhaps TRBD2 as D (6 bases). V lost 7 bases and J 4 bases, leaving 17 bases between the germline ends. The length of the CDR3 is 14 residues. The CDR3 DNA reads TGTGCCAGCAACGAGGGACTTGCCAAGTACGAGCAGTACTTC. It is translated as CASNEGLAKYEQYF.